The T cell receptor beta chain described here comes from a study of early T cells in non-severe SARS-CoV-2 infection. This clonotype was recorded a few times. The germline CDR1 and CDR2 sequences are MNHNY and SVGAGI (reference sequence). Between the trimmed V and J ends, which lost 2 bases and 4 bases, there was a span of 4 bases. This CDR3 region has 12 residues. Each CDR3 protein is one row after TCRdb ran MiXCR on the 5' RACE reads. The sample carries tens of thousands of distinct CDR3 sequences, around 12% recorded once. The receptor was derived from an adult who was a healthcare worker with PCR-confirmed SARS-CoV-2 infection or an uninfected control (not recorded which). The chain employs TRBV6-6 and TRBJ2-3; no reliable D call. The source material was whole blood. CDR3 sequence: CASSYEADTQYF. The CDR3 nucleotides read TGTGCCAGCAGTTACGAGGCAGATACGCAGTATTTT.